This T cell receptor beta chain was observed in a study of blood T cells in healthy people across ages. Notes on the study in general: Per-million-T-cell TCR beta diversity fell roughly linearly with age.

A second PCR, run for roughly 7 to 11 cycles, used a sample-barcoded 5' primer plus a J-beta primer mix. CDR3-containing paired-end reads numbering at least 2.5 million came from each sample. TCRdb re-called the 5' RACE reads through MiXCR, storing one row per CDR3 protein. The sample has 650,000 to 700,000 distinct CDR3 sequences, 52% seen once. This CDR3 is 13 amino acids long. Details on this clonotype: Its antigen is unknown. The junction and the germline gene differ at one end; a read error may be behind it.

Sequenced material: blood. The sequence came from a woman older than 75 in good health. The chain has TRBV12-3 or TRBV12-4 and TRBJ2-1, with D possibly matching TRBD1 (5 bases). The CDR3 protein is CAISFVQGNEQFF. The CDR3 region has the DNA TGTGCCATCAGTTTTGTTCAGGGCAATGAGCAGTTCTTC.